The rows below give T cell receptor beta chains drawn from one sample of a study of cytomegalovirus exposure and HLA in healthy donors. Method: immunoSEQ multiplex PCR; TCRdb's copy keeps in-frame clones and lacks some. The top ten clones hold roughly 4.6% of a sample with about 140,000 clones, around 77% of them seen once. The material sequenced was PBMCs. The receptor set was obtained from a woman aged 45-65 years in good health and CMV-seronegative. The CDR3 runs from the conserved cysteine through the conserved F or W. The D gene is left open where the match is weak. The size entry is marked missing in some rows and otherwise reads once, few, many or a size class.

cdr3_aa cdr3_nt clone_size j_call d_call v_call
CASSLGAGGEAFF TGTGCCAGCAGCTTGGGGGCAGGGGGTGAAGCTTTCTTT NA TRBJ1-1 TRBD1 TRBV5-4
CASSLDGGDGSGNTIYF TGCGCCAGCAGCTTGGATGGAGGGGACGGCTCTGGAAACACCATATATTTT NA TRBJ1-3 NA TRBV5-1
CASSLEGKGYEQYF TGTGCCAGCAGCTTGGAGGGGAAGGGCTACGAGCAGTACTTC few TRBJ2-7 NA TRBV5-5
CASRRQGESYEQYF TGTGCCAGCAGAAGACAGGGGGAGTCCTACGAGCAGTACTTC NA TRBJ2-7 TRBD1 TRBV6-1
CASILGGKGAFF TGTGCCAGCATTCTAGGGGGTAAGGGAGCTTTCTTT NA TRBJ1-1 NA TRBV2
CASKQAYSGNTIYF TGTGCCAGCAAACAGGCTTACTCTGGAAACACCATATATTTT NA TRBJ1-3 NA TRBV6-5
CASSEQGGETQYF TGTGCCAGCAGTGAGCAGGGGGGAGAGACCCAGTACTTC NA TRBJ2-5 NA TRBV6-4
CASILVFGQPQHF TGTGCCAGCATCCTGGTCTTCGGGCAGCCCCAGCATTTT few TRBJ1-5 NA TRBV2
CASSTHRANQYF TGTGCCAGCAGCACCCACAGGGCGAACCAGTACTTC NA TRBJ2-5 NA TRBV5-6
CASSPGFSYEQYF TGTGCCAGCAGTCCAGGGTTCTCCTACGAGCAGTACTTC few TRBJ2-7 NA TRBV2
CASIRGGAYYGYTF TGTGCCAGCATCCGGGGGGGGGCTTACTATGGCTACACCTTC NA TRBJ1-2 NA TRBV28
CASDRDRGTEAFF TGTGCCAGCGACCGGGACAGGGGCACTGAAGCTTTCTTT NA TRBJ1-1 TRBD1 TRBV6-1
CASSLARVNTEAFF TGTGCCAGCAGCTTAGCGCGAGTGAACACTGAAGCTTTCTTT NA TRBJ1-1 NA TRBV7-9
CASSAQQGSNYGYTF TGTGCCAGCAGCGCCCAACAGGGGTCTAACTATGGCTACACCTTC NA TRBJ1-2 TRBD1 TRBV9
CASSSRQGWSSGNTIYF TGTGCCAGCAGTTCCCGACAGGGCTGGAGCTCTGGAAACACCATATATTTT NA TRBJ1-3 TRBD1 TRBV28
CASSVDRWGEKLFF TGTGCCAGCAGTGTTGACAGGTGGGGTGAAAAACTGTTTTTT NA TRBJ1-4 NA TRBV2